Each of the 3 T cell receptor beta chains below was sequenced from the same sample in a study of blood T cell repertoires in COVID-19. Clones were sequenced by immunoSEQ multiplex PCR, and TCRdb holds only the in-frame ones, with some missing. The data contain about 50,000 clones, 70% to 90% of them seen just once; the ten biggest clones take up roughly a quarter. The sequenced sample consisted of peripheral blood. The source is a human donor in a cohort sampled during active COVID-19.

CDR3 sequence (DNA): TGTGCCAGCAGCCAAGCGAGGGGGTTAGGCGAAAAACTGTTTTTT. It encodes CASSQARGLGEKLFF. The rearrangement uses TRBV14 and TRBJ1-4; maybe TRBD1 (6 bases). The CDR3 extends over 15 amino acids. Per the germline V gene, CDR1 is SGHDN and CDR2 is FVKESK. V was cut by 1 base and J by 8 bases, with 14 bases left in between.

V and J are TRBV27 and TRBJ2-1; the D gene is possibly TRBD2 (8 bases). The CDR3 totals 15 residues. The germline V gene encodes CDR1 MNHEY and CDR2 SMNVEV (reference sequence). Trimming removed 6 bases from V and 7 bases from J, with 19 bases in between. This CDR3 is CASSSIAGQLNEQFF. The CDR3 DNA follows: TGTGCCAGCAGCTCGATAGCGGGACAGTTGAATGAGCAGTTCTTC.

This chain connects TRBV10-1 to TRBJ1-3, with D perhaps TRBD1 (5 bases). The CDR3 loop spans 14 amino acids. Germline CDR1 reads WNHNN; CDR2 reads SYGVQD (reference sequence). V was clipped by 6 bases and J by 2 bases, with 11 bases between them. The CDR3 coding sequence is TGCGCCAGCAGCCCAGACAGAACTGGAAACACCATATATTTT. Translation: CASSPDRTGNTIYF.